Sequencing of this T cell receptor beta chain was carried out in a study of human thymus T cells. Overall study findings and caveats: Within thymic and blood repertoires, V and J gene usage appeared to be biased.

Corrective surgery for congenital heart defects was being performed on the healthy Finnish infants who were the donors. Genomic DNA was extracted from every available blood leukocyte. The CDR3 covers 14 residues. Trimming pared 3 bases from V and 0 bases from J, leaving 9 bases between. Per germline, CDR1 MNHEY and CDR2 SMNVEV (reference sequence). The data were produced by immunoSEQ multiplex PCR, yet TCRdb's version contains in-frame clones alone and is incomplete. The data show tens of thousands of clones, 85% to 95% seen once. Remarks on this clone: Its antigen is still unknown.

Sequenced sample: blood. This receptor was obtained from a boy less than two years old with a congenital heart defect but otherwise immunologically healthy. This chain connects TRBV27 to TRBJ2-7; possibly TRBD2 for D (5 bases). The CDR3 loop reads CASSLVGSSYEQYF. The CDR3 DNA follows: TGTGCCAGCAGTTTGGTAGGGAGCTCCTACGAGCAGTACTTC.